This T cell receptor (beta chain) was documented in a study of T cells in Graves' hyperthyroidism and ophthalmopathy. The germline V gene encodes CDR1 DFQATT and CDR2 SNEGSKA (reference sequence). V gave up 1 base and J gave up 1 base, with 10 bases separating them. The CDR3 runs 14 residues. Study findings and constraints: Blood shared most expanded thyroid clonotypes above 0.001.

In this sample, this clonotype turned up many times. The target antigen is unknown. A patient was excluded if there was uncontrolled infection, other autoimmune disease, pregnancy or lactation. Researchers amplified the TCR beta CDR3 regions from RNA transcripts. RT-PCR in the first round (using the HTBI primer set) targeted the TCR CDR3. TCRdb reprocessed the multiplex PCR reads with MiXCR, giving one entry per CDR3 protein. This sample carries a few hundred thousand distinct CDR3 sequences, about 18% of them seen once, and the ten largest clones take roughly two fifths. Sequencing used blood. This sequence joins TRBV20-1 and TRBJ1-1; a possible D gene is TRBD1 (5 bases). The TCR originated in a man between 18 and 35 years old with Graves' ophthalmopathy. CDR3 coding DNA: TGCAGTGCTAGAGTGGGGGGATCGAACACTGAAGCTTTCTTT. This gives the protein CSARVGGSNTEAFF.